These 21 T cell receptor beta chains originate from one sample sequenced in a study of blood T cells in healthy people across ages. PCR was performed a second time for roughly 6 to 12 cycles using a sample-barcoded 5' primer and a J-beta primer mix. One entry per CDR3 protein results from TCRdb running MiXCR on the 5' RACE reads. Of roughly 1.5 million distinct CDR3 sequences in the sample, 35% to 45% are singletons; the top ten hold more than 4%. Sequencing input: blood. The receptors here all came from a woman under 30 in good health.

The rearrangement uses TRBV11-2 and TRBJ2-1; possibly TRBD1 for D (6 bases). There are 16 residues in the CDR3. CDR1 is SGHAT and CDR2 is FQNNGV in the germline V gene. V was trimmed by 6 bases and J by 5 bases, leaving 20 bases between them. The CDR3 sequence: CASRKWAGASHNEQFF. The CDR3 DNA follows: TGTGCCAGCAGGAAATGGGCAGGGGCTTCCCACAATGAGCAGTTCTTC.

V usage is TRBV5-1 and J usage is TRBJ2-1, with unresolved D. Trimming cost V 0 bases and J 0 bases, with 13 bases left between them. The CDR3 contains 17 residues. Germline CDR1 SGHRS, CDR2 YFSETQ. CDR3 DNA sequence: TGCGCCAGCAGCTTGGAAGGCTATCCGAGCTCCTACAATGAGCAGTTCTTC. Residues: CASSLEGYPSSYNEQFF. Full variable domain (missing parts from reference TRBV5-1 and TRBJ2-1): KAGVTQTPRYLIKTRGQQVTLSCSPISGHRSVSWYQQTPGQGLQFLFEYFSETQRNKGNFPGRFSGRQFSNSRSEMNVSTLELGDSALYLCASSLEGYPSSYNEQFFGPGTRLTVL.

There are a few counts of this clonotype. V usage is TRBV27 and J usage is TRBJ2-3, with TRBD2 matching 8 bases. This CDR3 contains 16 residues. V shed 6 bases, J shed 4 bases, and the junction held 12 bases outside the gene matches. The germline gives CDR1 MNHEY, CDR2 SMNVEV (reference sequence). The CDR3: CASSSSPLAGPDTQYF. The CDR3 DNA reads TGTGCCAGCAGCTCCTCTCCTTTAGCGGGGCCAGATACGCAGTATTTT.

The chain couples TRBV3-1 to TRBJ2-1, with D possibly being TRBD1 or TRBD2 (5 bases each). The V gene lost 0 bases and the J gene lost 13 bases, with 10 bases spanning the gap. The CDR3 loop spans 12 amino acids. Germline-derived CDR1 and CDR2 are LGHDT and YNNKEL (reference sequence). The CDR3 loop reads CASSQDLGTQFF. CDR3 bases: TGTGCCAGCAGCCAAGATCTAGGGACCCAGTTCTTC.

The J gene is TRBJ2-1, the V gene TRBV7-9; the D call may be TRBD1 or TRBD2 (5 bases each). This CDR3 is built from 15 residues. V lost 5 bases, J lost 6 bases, and 17 bases lay in between. In germline, CDR1 is SEHNR, CDR2 FQNEAQ (reference sequence). The CDR3 nucleotides are TGTGCCAGCAGCCCCATGTCGGGGACGGGCAATGAGCAGTTCTTC. It translates to CASSPMSGTGNEQFF.

This chain uses TRBV20-1 with TRBJ2-4; tentatively, D is TRBD1 (5 bases). The end of the DNA is better explained by TRBJ2-7, so the J call may be wrong. The CDR3 sequence is 13 residues long. CDR1 DFQATT and CDR2 SNEGSKA come from the germline V gene (reference sequence). CDR3 nucleotide sequence: TGCAGTGCTAGACCTGGACACTTCTACGAGCAGTACTTC. Translating it yields CSARPGHFYEQYF.

The J gene is TRBJ2-7, the V gene TRBV12-3 or TRBV12-4; D is perhaps TRBD2 (6 bases). Deletions cut 5 bases from V and 7 bases from J, with 24 bases between. The CDR3 runs 16 residues. The CDR3, as DNA: TGTGCCAGCAGTGCCGACGGGGGAGTGTTCAAAAATGAGCAGTACTTC. Translating it yields CASSADGGVFKNEQYF.

This clonotype has ten or more counts. The chain has TRBV7-2 and TRBJ2-1; no clear D. The V end was cut by 2 bases, the J end by 10 bases, with 6 bases between. Germline V gene data show CDR1 as SGHTA and CDR2 as FQGNSA. This CDR3 has 11 amino acids. CDR3 amino acids: CASSLFEEQFF. CDR3 DNA sequence: TGTGCCAGCAGCTTATTTGAGGAGCAGTTCTTC.

The J gene is TRBJ2-7, the V gene TRBV6-5; D not resolved. From germline, CDR1 is MNHEY and CDR2 SVGAGI. The V gene lost 2 bases and the J gene lost 4 bases, with 15 bases spanning the gap. The CDR3 runs to 15 residues. The CDR3 loop is CASSYALVRAYEQYF. CDR3 nucleotide sequence: TGTGCCAGCAGTTACGCGCTCGTTAGGGCTTACGAGCAGTACTTC.

The rearrangement uses TRBV18 and TRBJ2-1; D remains unclear. V was clipped by 2 bases and J by 6 bases, with 11 bases between them. Germline loops: CDR1 KGHSH, CDR2 LQKENI. The CDR3 loop spans 14 amino acids. Here the CDR3 DNA reads TGTGCCAGCTCACCAGGGCGGAAACTCAATGAGCAGTTCTTC. Translating it yields CASSPGRKLNEQFF.

This clonotype came up a few times. This chain joins TRBV29-1 and TRBJ2-1; D gene unclear. The CDR3 runs to 12 residues. The ends were cut back, 4 bases at V and 6 bases at J, with 10 bases in the middle. CDR1 and CDR2 (germline): SQVTM, ANQGSEA. The CDR3 loop is CSVVEWSNEQFF. For the CDR3, the DNA is TGCAGCGTTGTAGAATGGAGCAATGAGCAGTTCTTC.

This chain joins TRBV6-5 and TRBJ1-1; no reliable D call. The V gene's germline CDR1 is MNHEY and CDR2 SVGAGI. The CDR3 runs 19 residues. Trimming took off 0 bases at V and 1 base at J, with 21 bases between the two ends. The CDR3 loop reads CASSYSRASLTHGNTEAFF. The CDR3 DNA follows: TGTGCCAGCAGTTACTCGAGGGCATCCCTCACCCATGGGAACACTGAAGCTTTCTTT.

This clonotype turned up a few times. The chain couples TRBV9 to TRBJ2-7; no clear D gene. This CDR3 has 13 residues. CDR1 is SGDLS, CDR2 YYNGEE, per germline. V gave up 0 bases and J gave up 4 bases, with 8 bases separating them. DNA for the CDR3: TGTGCCAGCAGCGTAGTTTCCGGGTACGAGCAGTACTTC. It yields the protein CASSVVSGYEQYF.

This rearrangement joins TRBV29-1 to TRBJ2-7; 7 nucleotides align to TRBD2. With 5 bases clipped from V and 6 bases from J, the junction kept 10 bases outside the gene matches. CDR3 length: 13 residues. Germline V gene lookup returns CDR1 SQVTM and CDR2 ANQGSEA. The CDR3 region has the DNA TGCAGCGTTTTGCGGGAGCAGGTATCCGAGCAGTACTTC. It translates to CSVLREQVSEQYF.

This chain uses TRBV28 with TRBJ2-7; 7 bases are shared with TRBD1. The CDR3 is made up of 12 amino acids. The ends lost 11 bases at V and 5 bases at J; junction bases unmatched: 9. Germline V gives CDR1 MDHEN, CDR2 SYDVKM. The CDR3 DNA sequence: TGTGCCCTTACAGGGGAAGGGAACGAGCAGTACTTC. Encoded protein: CALTGEGNEQYF.

This clonotype was counted between two and nine times. The V call is TRBV6-6, the J call TRBJ1-1; D gene unclear. With 3 bases removed from V and 1 base from J, the gap between germline ends came to 6 bases. Germline V gene lookup returns CDR1 MNHNY and CDR2 SVGAGI (reference sequence). This CDR3 is built from 13 residues. The CDR3 loop reads CASSYLQNTEAFF. CDR3 in DNA: TGTGCCAGCAGTTATTTACAGAACACTGAAGCTTTCTTT.

V is TRBV7-3 and J is TRBJ2-1; 8 bases line up with TRBD2. CDR1 is SGHTA, CDR2 FQGTGA, per germline. V trimming: 8 bases; J trimming: 4 bases; junction bases outside the gene matches: 10. This CDR3 is 15 amino acids long. The CDR3 protein is CASAQAGEAYNEQFF. The CDR3 coding sequence is TGTGCCAGCGCCCAAGCGGGAGAAGCTTACAATGAGCAGTTCTTC.

The V call is TRBV24-1, the J call TRBJ1-5; D gene ambiguous. The length of the CDR3 is 16 residues. Germline V CDR1 and CDR2: KGHDR, SFDVKD. Between the trimmed V and J ends, which lost 4 bases and 0 bases, there was a span of 12 bases. CDR3 nucleotides: TGTGCCACCAGTGACTCAGGACCGTATAGCAATCAGCCCCAGCATTTT. The encoded protein is CATSDSGPYSNQPQHF.

This clonotype was seen only a few times. The chain links TRBV27 to TRBJ1-1, with D tentatively TRBD1 (5 bases). This CDR3 has 16 residues. Germline V gene lookup returns CDR1 MNHEY and CDR2 SMNVEV (reference sequence). The V end was cut by 2 bases, the J end by 3 bases, with 16 bases between. In nucleotides, the CDR3 is TGTGCCAGCAGTTTAACGGCCAGCCGGGGGTACACTGAAGCTTTCTTT. Translation: CASSLTASRGYTEAFF.

This clonotype was observed a handful of times. The chain carries TRBV20-1 and TRBJ2-3; D is possibly TRBD1 (6 bases). With 7 bases removed from V and 9 bases from J, the gap between germline ends came to 17 bases. The CDR3 has 12 amino acids. In germline, CDR1 is DFQATT, CDR2 SNEGSKA (reference sequence). CDR3 DNA: TGCAGTGGCAACTACAAGGGGGAGACGCAGTATTTT. The encoded protein is CSGNYKGETQYF.

This clonotype came up a few times. The J gene is TRBJ2-5, the V gene TRBV4-1; D perhaps matches TRBD1 (6 bases). The CDR3 loop spans 14 amino acids. Germline-derived CDR1 and CDR2 are MGHRA and YSYEKL. V gave up 1 base and J gave up 3 bases, with 9 bases separating them. The CDR3 region is CASSQGDTKETQYF. The CDR3 coding sequence is TGCGCCAGCAGCCAAGGGGACACGAAAGAGACCCAGTACTTC.